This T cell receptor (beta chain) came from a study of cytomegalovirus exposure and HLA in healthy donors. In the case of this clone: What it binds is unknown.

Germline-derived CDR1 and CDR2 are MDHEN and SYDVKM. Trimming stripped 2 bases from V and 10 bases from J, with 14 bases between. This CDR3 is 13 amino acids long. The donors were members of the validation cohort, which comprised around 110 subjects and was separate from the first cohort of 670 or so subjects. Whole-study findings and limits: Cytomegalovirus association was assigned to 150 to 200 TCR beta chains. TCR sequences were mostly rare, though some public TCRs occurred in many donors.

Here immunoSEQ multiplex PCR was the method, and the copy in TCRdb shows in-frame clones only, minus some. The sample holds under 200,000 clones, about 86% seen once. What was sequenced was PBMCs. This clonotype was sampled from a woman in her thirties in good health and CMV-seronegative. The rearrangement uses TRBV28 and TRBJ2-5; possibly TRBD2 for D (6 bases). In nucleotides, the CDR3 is TGTGCCAGCAGTTTAGTGGCTAGCGAGGGCCAGTACTTC. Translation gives CASSLVASEGQYF.